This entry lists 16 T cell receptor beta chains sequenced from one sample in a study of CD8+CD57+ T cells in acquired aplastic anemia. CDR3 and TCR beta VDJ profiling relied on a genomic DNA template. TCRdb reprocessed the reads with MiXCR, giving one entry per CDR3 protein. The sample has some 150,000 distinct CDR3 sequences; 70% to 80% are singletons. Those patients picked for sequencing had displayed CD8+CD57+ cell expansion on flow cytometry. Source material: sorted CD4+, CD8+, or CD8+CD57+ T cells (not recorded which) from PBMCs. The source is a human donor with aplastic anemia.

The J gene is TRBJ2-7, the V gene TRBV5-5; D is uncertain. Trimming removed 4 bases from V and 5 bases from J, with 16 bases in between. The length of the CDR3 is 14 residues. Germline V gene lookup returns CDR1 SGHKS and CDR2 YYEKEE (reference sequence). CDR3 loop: CASSLAPGLDEQYF. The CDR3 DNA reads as TGTGCCAGCAGCCTCGCACCAGGCCTCGACGAGCAGTACTTC.

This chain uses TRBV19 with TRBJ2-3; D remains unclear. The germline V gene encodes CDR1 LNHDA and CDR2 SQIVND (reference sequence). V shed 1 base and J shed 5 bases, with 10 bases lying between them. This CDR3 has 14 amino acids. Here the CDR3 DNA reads TGTGCCAGTAGTATAGGGTCGGCCAAAGATACGCAGTATTTT. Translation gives CASSIGSAKDTQYF. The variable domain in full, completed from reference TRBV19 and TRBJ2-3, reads DGGITQSPKYLFRKEGQNVTLSCEQNLNHDAMYWYRQDPGQGLRLIYYSQIVNDFQKGDIAEGYSVSREKKESFPLTVTSAQKNPTAFYLCASSIGSAKDTQYFGPGTRLTVL.

The CDR3 region has the DNA TGTGCCAGCATCCACAGGGCGGACGCTGAAGCTTTCTTT. It encodes CASIHRADAEAFF. The rearrangement links TRBV7-3 to TRBJ1-1; tentative D call: TRBD1 (6 bases). Trimming removed 7 bases from V and 6 bases from J, with 15 bases in between. The CDR3 has 13 amino acids. Looked up from germline, CDR1 is SGHTA and CDR2 is FQGTGA.

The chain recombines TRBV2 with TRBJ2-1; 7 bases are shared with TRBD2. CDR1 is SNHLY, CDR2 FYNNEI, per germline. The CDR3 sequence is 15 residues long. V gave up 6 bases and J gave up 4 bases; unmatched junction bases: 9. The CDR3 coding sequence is TGTGCCAGCAGCCCACGACTAGCCGCGTACAATGAGCAGTTCTTC. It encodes CASSPRLAAYNEQFF.

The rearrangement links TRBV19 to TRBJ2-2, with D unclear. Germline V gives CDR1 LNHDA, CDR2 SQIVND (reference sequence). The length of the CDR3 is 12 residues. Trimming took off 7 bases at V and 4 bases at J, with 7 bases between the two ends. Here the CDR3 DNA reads TGTGCCAGTAAACAGCTCACCGGGGAGCTGTTTTTT. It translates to CASKQLTGELFF.

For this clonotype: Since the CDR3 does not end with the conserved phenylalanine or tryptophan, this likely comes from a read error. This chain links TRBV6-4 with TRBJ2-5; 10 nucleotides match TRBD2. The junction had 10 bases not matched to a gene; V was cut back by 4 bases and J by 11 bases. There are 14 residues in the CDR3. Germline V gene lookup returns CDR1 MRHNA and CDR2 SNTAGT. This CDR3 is CASSGLAGADTQYY. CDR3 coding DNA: TGTGCCAGCAGTGGGCTAGCGGGAGCAGATACGCAGTACTAC.

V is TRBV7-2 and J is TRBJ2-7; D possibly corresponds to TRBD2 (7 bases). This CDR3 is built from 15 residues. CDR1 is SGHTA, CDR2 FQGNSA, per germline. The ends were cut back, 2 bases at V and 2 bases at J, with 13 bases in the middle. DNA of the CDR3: TGTGCCAGCAGCTTATACCGGGGGGCCGCCTACGAGCAGTACTTC. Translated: CASSLYRGAAYEQYF.

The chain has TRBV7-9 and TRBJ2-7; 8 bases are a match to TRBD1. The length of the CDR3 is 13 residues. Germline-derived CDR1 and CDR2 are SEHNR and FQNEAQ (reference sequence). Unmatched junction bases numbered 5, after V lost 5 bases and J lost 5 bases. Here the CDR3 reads CASSGTGLDEQYF. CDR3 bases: TGTGCCAGCAGCGGGACAGGCTTAGACGAGCAGTACTTC.

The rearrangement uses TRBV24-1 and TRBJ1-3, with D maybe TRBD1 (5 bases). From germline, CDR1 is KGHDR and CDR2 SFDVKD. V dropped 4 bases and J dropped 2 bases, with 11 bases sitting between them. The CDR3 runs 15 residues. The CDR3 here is CATSDGRRAGNTIYF. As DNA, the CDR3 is TGTGCCACCAGTGACGGGCGCAGGGCTGGAAACACCATATATTTT.

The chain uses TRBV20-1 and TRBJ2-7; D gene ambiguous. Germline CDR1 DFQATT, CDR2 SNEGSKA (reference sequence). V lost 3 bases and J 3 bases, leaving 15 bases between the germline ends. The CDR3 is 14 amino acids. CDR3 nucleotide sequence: TGCAGTGCTAGGGGTCCGACGACCTTCTACGAGCAGTACTTC. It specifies CSARGPTTFYEQYF.

The CDR3 DNA sequence: TGTGCCAGCAGTTCCGGGACAATCGATGGCTACACCTTC. Translation gives CASSSGTIDGYTF. This chain joins TRBV2 and TRBJ1-2; D is possibly TRBD1 (6 bases). The germline CDR1 and CDR2 sequences are SNHLY and FYNNEI. V was trimmed by 5 bases and J by 6 bases, leaving 13 bases between them. The CDR3 is 13 amino acids.

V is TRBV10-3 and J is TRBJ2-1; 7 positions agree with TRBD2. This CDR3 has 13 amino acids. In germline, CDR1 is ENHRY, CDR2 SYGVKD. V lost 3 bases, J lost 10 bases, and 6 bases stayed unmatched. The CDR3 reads CAISDDTGGEQFF. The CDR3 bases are TGTGCCATCAGTGACGACACGGGAGGCGAGCAGTTCTTC.

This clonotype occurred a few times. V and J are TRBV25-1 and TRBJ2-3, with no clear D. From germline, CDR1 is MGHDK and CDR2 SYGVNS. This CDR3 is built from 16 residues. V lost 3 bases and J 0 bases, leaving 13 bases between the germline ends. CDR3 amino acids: CASSEPSTYSTDTQYF. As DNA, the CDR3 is TGTGCCAGCAGTGAGCCCAGCACCTATAGCACAGATACGCAGTATTTT. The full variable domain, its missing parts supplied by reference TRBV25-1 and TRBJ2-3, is EADIYQTPRYLVIGTGKKITLECSQTMGHDKMYWYQQDPGMELHLIHYSYGVNSTEKGDLSSESTVSRIRTEHFPLTLESARPSHTSQYLCASSEPSTYSTDTQYFGPGTRLTVL.

CDR3 in DNA: TGTGCCAGCAGCTTAGATGGGACAGCCTCCTACAATGAGCAGTTCTTC. Residues: CASSLDGTASYNEQFF. The chain uses TRBV11-3 and TRBJ2-1; TRBD1 matches 7 bases. The CDR3 length is 16 residues. Germline V gives CDR1 SGHNT, CDR2 YENEEA. J gave up 0 bases and V 0 bases, and 2 bases lay outside the gene matches. The whole variable domain, filled in from reference TRBV11-3 and TRBJ2-1, reads EAGVVQSPRYKIIEKKQPVAFWCNPISGHNTLYWYLQNLGQGPELLIRYENEEAVDDSQLPKDRFSAERLKGVDSTLKIQPAELGDSAVYLCASSLDGTASYNEQFFGPGTRLTVL.

The CDR3 sequence: CASSITDEQFF. CDR3 bases: TGTGCCAGTAGTATCACGGATGAGCAGTTCTTC. The genes are TRBV19 and TRBJ2-1; no firm D call. CDR1 is LNHDA, CDR2 SQIVND, per germline (reference sequence). V was shortened by 3 bases and J by 8 bases, with 5 bases between the two germline ends. CDR3 size: 11 residues.

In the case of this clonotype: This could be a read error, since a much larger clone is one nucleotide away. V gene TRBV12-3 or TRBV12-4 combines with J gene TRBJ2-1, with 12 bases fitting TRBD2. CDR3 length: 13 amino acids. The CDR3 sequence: CATSGRGDSEQFF. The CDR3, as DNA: TGTGCGACTAGCGGGAGAGGGGACAGTGAGCAGTTCTTC.